Below, 7 T cell receptor beta chains from the same sample are listed, as sequenced in a study of long-term antiretroviral therapy in people with HIV (dated by TCRdb to the early 2020s). Sequencing of the TRB variable region was done with the immunoSEQ hsTCRB v3.0 assay at survey level resolution. Sourced from immuneACCESS, this table was stored by TCRdb with only in-frame sequences that have V and J called. A share of the clones is absent; for the studies checked, an unresolved V gene accounts for under half, and the remainder has no known explanation. This sample comprises 25,000 to 35,000 clones, around 93% of them detected only once. Clones ranked in the top ten supply about 2.5% of the sample. The material sequenced was unsorted PBMCs, taken 7.3 to 7.5 years after starting antiretroviral therapy. These receptors all stem from a man between 50 and 59 years old with HIV.

The chain is built from TRBV6-1 and TRBJ2-1; 8 nucleotides agree with TRBD2. This CDR3 is 17 amino acids long. V trimming: 0 bases; J trimming: 12 bases; junction bases outside the gene matches: 16. The germline gives CDR1 MNHNS, CDR2 SASEGT. Here the CDR3 reads CASSEAGVNGGAVRQFF. CDR3 sequence (DNA): TGTGCCAGCAGTGAAGCGGGAGTTAACGGGGGGGCCGTAAGGCAGTTCTTC.

In its sample, this clone was seen once. The V call is TRBV7-2, the J call TRBJ2-3; 9 bases match TRBD2. Trimming took 1 base from V and 3 from J; bases not matched to a gene: 2. The germline gives CDR1 SGHTA, CDR2 FQGNSA. The CDR3 totals 15 residues. The CDR3 region has the DNA TGTGCCAGCAGCTTAGGCGGGGGGGTTACAGATACGCAGTATTTT. As protein: CASSLGGGVTDTQYF.

On this clone: Other DNA sequences in this sample translate to the same CDR3. This chain links TRBV5-6 with TRBJ1-1, with D uncertain. Between the trimmed V and J ends, which lost 0 bases and 4 bases, there was a span of 4 bases. The germline V gene encodes CDR1 SGHDT and CDR2 YYEEEE. The CDR3 is 12 amino acids. CDR3 sequence: CASSLGSTEAFF. CDR3 bases: TGTGCCAGCAGCTTGGGCTCCACTGAAGCTTTCTTT.

The genes are TRBV10-1 and TRBJ2-3; the match to TRBD1 covers 9 bases. V lost 5 bases and J lost 4; bases outside the gene matches: 1. The CDR3 is 13 residues long. From germline, CDR1 is WNHNN and CDR2 SYGVQD (reference sequence). In DNA form, the CDR3 reads TGCGCCAGCAGTCGACAGGGGGCAGATACGCAGTATTTT. This gives the protein CASSRQGADTQYF.

The gene calls are TRBV5-1 and TRBJ2-7, with 9 bases lining up with TRBD1. V lost 3 bases to trimming and J lost 2 bases; unmatched junction nucleotides: 6. The CDR3 loop spans 15 amino acids. In germline, CDR1 is SGHRS, CDR2 YFSETQ. The DNA of the CDR3 is TGCGCCAGCAGCTGGTCACAGGGGGCCACCTACGAGCAGTACTTC. It yields the protein CASSWSQGATYEQYF.

The J gene is TRBJ2-1, the V gene TRBV4-3; a weak D match, TRBD2 (5 bases). The V end was cut by 0 bases, the J end by 4 bases, with 7 bases between. The germline V gene has CDR1 LGHNA and CDR2 YSLEER. The CDR3 totals 14 residues. The CDR3 region is CASSQDRRYNEQFF. The CDR3 coding sequence is TGCGCCAGCAGCCAAGATCGGAGGTACAATGAGCAGTTCTTC.

V is TRBV4-3 and J is TRBJ2-7; D ambiguous. CDR1 is LGHNA, CDR2 YSLEER, per germline. This CDR3 spans 13 amino acids. V was clipped by 1 base and J by 1 base, with 5 bases between them. CDR3 protein: CASSQGPSYEQYF. The CDR3 nucleotides are TGCGCCAGCAGCCAAGGGCCTTCCTACGAGCAGTACTTC.